The present entry profiles one T cell receptor (beta chain) with its context. This specimen belongs to a study of CD4 and CD8 cells across lung adenocarcinoma regions. TCRdb independently ran MiXCR on the PCR reads; one entry per CDR3 protein. The table has about 25,000 distinct CDR3 sequences, about 50% seen once; the top ten hold over 35%. Donors had localized lung adenocarcinoma, a non-small cell lung cancer. The germline V gene has CDR1 SGHTA and CDR2 FQGNSA. CDR3 size: 16 residues. V was pared by 4 bases and J by 0 bases, with 13 bases between. This clonotype was sampled from a male donor with lung adenocarcinoma. The CD4 and CD8 labels of this study may be unreliable. The chain uses TRBV7-2 and TRBJ2-4; the D gene is possibly TRBD2 (6 bases). Sequencing was done on a sample of CD8+ T cells from the center of a lung tumor. This chain's CDR3 is CASSYRGAGAKNIQYF. The CDR3 coding sequence is TGTGCCAGCAGCTACCGCGGGGCCGGAGCCAAAAACATTCAGTACTTC.